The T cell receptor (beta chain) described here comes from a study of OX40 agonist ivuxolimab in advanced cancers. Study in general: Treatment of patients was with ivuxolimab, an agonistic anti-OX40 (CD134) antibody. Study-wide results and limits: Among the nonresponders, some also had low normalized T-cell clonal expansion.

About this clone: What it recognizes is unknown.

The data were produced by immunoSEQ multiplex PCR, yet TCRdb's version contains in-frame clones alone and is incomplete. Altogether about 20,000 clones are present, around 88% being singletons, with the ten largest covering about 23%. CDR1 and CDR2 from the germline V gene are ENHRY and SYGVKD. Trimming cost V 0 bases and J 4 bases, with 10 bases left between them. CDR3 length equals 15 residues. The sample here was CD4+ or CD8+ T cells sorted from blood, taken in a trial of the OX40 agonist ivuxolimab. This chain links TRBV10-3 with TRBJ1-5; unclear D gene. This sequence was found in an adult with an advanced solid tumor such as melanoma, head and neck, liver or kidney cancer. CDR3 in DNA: TGTGCCATCAGTGAGTCGTTGGCACTTAATCAGCCCCAGCATTTT. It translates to CAISESLALNQPQHF.